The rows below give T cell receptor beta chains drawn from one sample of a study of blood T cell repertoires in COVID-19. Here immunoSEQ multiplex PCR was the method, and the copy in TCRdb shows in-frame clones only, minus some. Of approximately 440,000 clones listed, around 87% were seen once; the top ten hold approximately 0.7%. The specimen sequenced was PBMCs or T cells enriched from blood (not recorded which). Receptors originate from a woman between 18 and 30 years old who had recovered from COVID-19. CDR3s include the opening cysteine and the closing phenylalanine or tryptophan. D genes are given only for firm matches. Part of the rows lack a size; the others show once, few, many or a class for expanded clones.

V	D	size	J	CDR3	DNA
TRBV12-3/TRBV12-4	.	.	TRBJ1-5	CASSYAQNQPQHF	TGTGCCAGCAGTTACGCTCAGAATCAGCCCCAGCATTTT
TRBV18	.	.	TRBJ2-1	CASSPPYLDEQFF	TGTGCCAGCTCACCACCTTACTTAGATGAGCAGTTCTTC
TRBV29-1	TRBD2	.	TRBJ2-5	CSVEWWTSGVQETQYF	TGCAGCGTTGAATGGTGGACTAGCGGGGTCCAAGAGACCCAGTACTTC
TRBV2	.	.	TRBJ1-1	CASSELSEAFF	TGTGCCAGCAGTGAACTCAGTGAAGCTTTCTTT
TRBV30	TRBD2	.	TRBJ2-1	CAWSGLAGGPFYNEQFF	TGTGCCTGGAGTGGACTAGCGGGGGGCCCCTTCTACAATGAGCAGTTCTTC
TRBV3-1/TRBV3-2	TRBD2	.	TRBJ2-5	CASRTLADGEGTQYF	TGTGCCAGCAGGACCCTAGCGGACGGGGAGGGGACCCAGTACTTC
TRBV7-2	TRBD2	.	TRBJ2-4	CASSTRTSGGNIQYF	TGTGCCAGCAGCACACGGACTAGCGGGGGAAACATTCAGTACTTC
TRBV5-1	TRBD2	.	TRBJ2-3	CASSLVGLARTDTQYF	TGCGCCAGCAGCTTGGTGGGACTAGCTAGAACAGATACGCAGTATTTT
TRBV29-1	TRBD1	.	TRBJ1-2	CSAGFVGTGTHLLGYTF	TGCAGCGCTGGGTTTGTGGGGACAGGGACACATCTTCTTGGCTACACCTTC
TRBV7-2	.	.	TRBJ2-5	CASSLAGGLIRSKETQYF	TGTGCCAGCAGCTTAGCGGGGGGTCTTATTAGATCCAAAGAGACCCAGTACTTC
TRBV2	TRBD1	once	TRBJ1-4	CASSEAGGGQESNEKLFF	TGTGCCAGCAGTGAAGCCGGCGGGGGACAGGAGTCTAATGAAAAACTGTTTTTT
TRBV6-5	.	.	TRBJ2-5	CASSYSMEASGAQYF	TGTGCCAGCAGTTACTCGATGGAGGCAAGTGGGGCCCAGTACTTC
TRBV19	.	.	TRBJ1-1	CASSIGEATEAFF	TGTGCCAGTAGTATAGGGGAGGCAACTGAAGCTTTCTTT
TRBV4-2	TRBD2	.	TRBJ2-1	CASSLRLAGGGDEQFF	TGTGCCAGCAGCCTTCGACTAGCGGGGGGCGGCGATGAGCAGTTCTTC
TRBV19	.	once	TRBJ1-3	CASSSRLRAPGNTIYF	TGTGCCAGTAGCTCCCGCCTCAGGGCGCCTGGAAACACCATATATTTT
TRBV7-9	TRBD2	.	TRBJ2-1	CASSSPFSGGANEQFF	TGTGCCAGCAGCTCTCCCTTTAGCGGGGGGGCGAATGAGCAGTTCTTC
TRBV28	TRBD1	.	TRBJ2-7	CASTLRTGVSYEQYF	TGTGCCAGCACCCTCCGGACAGGGGTTTCCTACGAGCAGTACTTC
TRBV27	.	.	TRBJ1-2	CASSQFPGDGYTF	TGTGCCAGCAGCCAATTCCCGGGGGATGGCTACACCTTC
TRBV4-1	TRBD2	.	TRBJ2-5	CASSRIPRLAGGKETQYF	TGCGCCAGCAGCCGTATCCCGAGACTAGCGGGGGGGAAAGAGACCCAGTACTTC
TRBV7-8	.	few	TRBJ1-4	CASSPFRGRLIIDEKLFF	TGTGCCAGCAGCCCCTTCCGAGGGCGTCTTATTATCGATGAAAAACTGTTTTTT
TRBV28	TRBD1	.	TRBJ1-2	CASSSGQGAAGYTF	TGTGCCAGCAGTTCGGGACAGGGGGCGGCTGGCTACACCTTC
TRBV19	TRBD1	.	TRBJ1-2	CASSKAVGRGPVYGYTF	TGTGCCAGTAGTAAGGCTGTTGGCAGGGGGCCCGTCTATGGCTACACCTTC
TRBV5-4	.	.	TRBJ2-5	CASSPGQQETQYF	TGTGCCAGCAGCCCCGGACAGCAAGAGACCCAGTACTTC
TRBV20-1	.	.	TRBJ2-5	CSARDIETQYF	TGCAGTGCTAGAGATATAGAGACCCAGTACTTC
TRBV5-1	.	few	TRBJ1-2	CASSLYGQIDGYTF	TGCGCCAGCAGCCTATACGGACAAATCGATGGCTACACCTTC
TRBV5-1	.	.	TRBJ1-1	CASSPTTETNTEAFF	TGCGCCAGCAGCCCTACCACCGAAACGAACACTGAAGCTTTCTTT
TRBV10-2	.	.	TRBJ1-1	CASSGGPAFF	TGCGCCAGCAGTGGAGGGCCCGCTTTCTTT
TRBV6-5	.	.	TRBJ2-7	CASSYRGGAVDEQYF	TGTGCCAGCAGTTACCGGGGCGGGGCCGTGGACGAGCAGTACTTC
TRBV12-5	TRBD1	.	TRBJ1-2	CASGWTGQGLGYGYTF	TGTGCTAGTGGTTGGACGGGACAGGGACTAGGGTATGGCTACACCTTC
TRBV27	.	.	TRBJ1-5	CASSSLQTRSFNQPQHF	TGTGCCAGCAGTTCGCTCCAAACCCGGTCGTTCAATCAGCCCCAGCATTTT
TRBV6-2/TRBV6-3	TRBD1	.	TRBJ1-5	CASSNQGGPQHF	TGTGCCAGCAGCAATCAGGGGGGGCCCCAGCATTTT
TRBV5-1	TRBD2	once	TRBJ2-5	CASSLGTSGQETQYF	TGCGCCAGCAGCTTGGGGACTAGCGGTCAAGAGACCCAGTACTTC
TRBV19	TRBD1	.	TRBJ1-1	CASSIDGDRDAEAFF	TGTGCCAGTAGTATCGATGGAGACAGGGACGCTGAAGCTTTCTTT
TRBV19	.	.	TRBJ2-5	CASSPRIRGETQYF	TGTGCCAGTAGTCCCCGAATCCGGGGAGAGACCCAGTACTTC
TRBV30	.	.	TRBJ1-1	CAWNSRGMNTEAFF	TGTGCCTGGAACTCCCGAGGAATGAACACTGAAGCTTTCTTT
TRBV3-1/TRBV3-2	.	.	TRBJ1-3	CASSQGAAGNTIYF	TGTGCCAGCAGCCAGGGGGCAGCTGGAAACACCATATATTTT
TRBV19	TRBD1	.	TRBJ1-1	CASSDDRVRNTEAFF	TGTGCCAGTAGTGACGACAGGGTAAGGAACACTGAAGCTTTCTTT
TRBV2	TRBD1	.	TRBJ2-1	CASSGQGNEQFF	TGTGCCAGCAGTGGACAGGGGAATGAGCAGTTCTTC
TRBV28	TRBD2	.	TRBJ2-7	CASSPTSGESYEQYF	TGTGCCAGCAGCCCGACTAGCGGGGAATCCTACGAGCAGTACTTC
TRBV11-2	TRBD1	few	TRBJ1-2	CASSRRDRGIYGYTF	TGTGCCAGCAGCCGCCGGGACAGGGGGATCTATGGCTACACCTTC
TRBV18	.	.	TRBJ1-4	CASSASREKLFF	TGTGCCAGCTCGGCGTCGAGGGAAAAACTGTTTTTT
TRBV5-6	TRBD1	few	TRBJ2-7	CASGKTGNSYEQYF	TGTGCCAGCGGGAAGACAGGGAACTCCTACGAGCAGTACTTC
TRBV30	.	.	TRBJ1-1	CACNFRENTEAFF	TGTGCCTGTAACTTCAGGGAGAACACTGAAGCTTTCTTT
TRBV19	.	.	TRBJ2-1	CASSRRRGGDEQFF	TGTGCCAGTAGTAGAAGGAGGGGAGGCGATGAGCAGTTCTTC
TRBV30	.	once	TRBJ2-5	CAWSPQGGLVETQYF	TGTGCCTGGAGTCCCCAGGGGGGCCTTGTTGAGACCCAGTACTTC
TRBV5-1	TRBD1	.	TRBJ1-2	CASSRPTGNSANYGYTF	TGCGCCAGCAGCCGTCCGACAGGGAACTCAGCTAACTATGGCTACACCTTC
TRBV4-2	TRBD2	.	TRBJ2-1	CASSQELAGGPAEQFF	TGTGCCAGCAGCCAAGAGTTGGCGGGGGGGCCCGCTGAGCAGTTCTTC
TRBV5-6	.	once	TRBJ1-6	CASSLGEVNSPLHF	TGTGCCAGCAGCTTGGGAGAGGTAAATTCACCCCTCCACTTT
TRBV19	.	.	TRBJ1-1	CASSIVQGNTEAFF	TGTGCCAGTAGTATAGTTCAGGGGAACACTGAAGCTTTCTTT
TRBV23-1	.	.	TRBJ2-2	CASSHPGRTNTGELFF	TGCGCCAGCAGTCACCCGGGGAGGACGAACACCGGGGAGCTGTTTTTT
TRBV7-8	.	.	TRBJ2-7	CASSPQGKPYEQYF	TGTGCCAGCAGCCCGCAGGGGAAGCCCTACGAGCAGTACTTC
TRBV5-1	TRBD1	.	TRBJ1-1	CASSPGDRGNTEAFF	TGCGCCAGCAGCCCAGGGGACAGGGGGAACACTGAAGCTTTCTTT
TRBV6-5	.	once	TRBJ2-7	CASSPYGGGGYEQYF	TGTGCCAGCAGCCCCTATGGGGGGGGCGGCTACGAGCAGTACTTC
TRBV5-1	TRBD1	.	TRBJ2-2	CASSAGTGRGTGELFF	TGCGCCAGCAGCGCCGGGACAGGGAGGGGCACCGGGGAGCTGTTTTTT
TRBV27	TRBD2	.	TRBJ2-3	CASSWGLAGDTQYF	TGTGCCAGCAGTTGGGGACTAGCGGGGGATACGCAGTATTTT